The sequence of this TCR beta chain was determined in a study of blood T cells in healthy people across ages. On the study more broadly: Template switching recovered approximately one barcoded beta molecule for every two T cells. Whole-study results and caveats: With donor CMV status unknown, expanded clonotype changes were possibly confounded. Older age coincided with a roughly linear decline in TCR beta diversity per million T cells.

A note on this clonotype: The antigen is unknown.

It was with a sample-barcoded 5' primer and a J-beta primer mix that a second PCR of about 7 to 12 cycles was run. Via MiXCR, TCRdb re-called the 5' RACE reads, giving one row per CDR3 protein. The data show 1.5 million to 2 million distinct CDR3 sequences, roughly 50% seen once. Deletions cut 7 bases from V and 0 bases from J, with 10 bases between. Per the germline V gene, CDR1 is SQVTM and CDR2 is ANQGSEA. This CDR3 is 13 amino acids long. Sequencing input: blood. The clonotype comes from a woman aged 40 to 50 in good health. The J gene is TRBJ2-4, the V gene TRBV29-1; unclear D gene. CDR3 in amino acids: CSAAALAKNIQYF. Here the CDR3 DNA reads TGCAGCGCTGCCGCTTTAGCCAAAAACATTCAGTACTTC.